The sequence of this T cell receptor beta chain was determined in a study of CD8+CD57+ T cells in acquired aplastic anemia. General study points: Twenty-nine was the count of CD8+ CDR3 sequences that patients shared with controls.

Genomic DNA served as template for TCR beta VDJ and CDR3 profiling. Each CDR3 protein is one row after TCRdb ran MiXCR on the reads. Of about 160,000 distinct CDR3 sequences in the sample, less than 60% were seen once. This clonotype was observed many times. Antigen: not known. All sequencing subjects had displayed CD8+CD57+ cell expansion on flow cytometry. Severe acquired aplastic anemia was diagnosed in all patients. Germline assignment: CDR1 LNHDA and CDR2 SQIVND (reference sequence). V gave up 6 bases and J gave up 7 bases; unmatched junction bases: 6. The length of the CDR3 is 14 residues. The receptor comes from a human donor with aplastic anemia. The source material was sorted CD4+, CD8+, or CD8+CD57+ T cells (not recorded which) from PBMCs. The chain uses TRBV19 and TRBJ1-5, with 10 bases lining up with TRBD1. The CDR3 nucleotides are TGTGCCAGTAGGAGACAGGGGGCTGTACAGCCCCAGCATTTT. Residues: CASRRQGAVQPQHF.